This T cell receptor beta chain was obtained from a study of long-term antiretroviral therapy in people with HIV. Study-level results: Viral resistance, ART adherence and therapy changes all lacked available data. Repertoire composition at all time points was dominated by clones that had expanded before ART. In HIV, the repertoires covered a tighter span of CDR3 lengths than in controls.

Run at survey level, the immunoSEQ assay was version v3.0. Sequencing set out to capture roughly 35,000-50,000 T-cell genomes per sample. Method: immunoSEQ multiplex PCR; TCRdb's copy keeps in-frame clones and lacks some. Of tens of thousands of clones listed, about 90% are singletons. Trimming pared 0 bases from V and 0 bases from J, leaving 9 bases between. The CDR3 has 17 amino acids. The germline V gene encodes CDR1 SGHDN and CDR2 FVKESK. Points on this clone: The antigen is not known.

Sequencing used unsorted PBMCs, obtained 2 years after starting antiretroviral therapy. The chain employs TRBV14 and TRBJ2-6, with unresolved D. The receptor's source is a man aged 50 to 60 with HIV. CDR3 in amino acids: CASSQDGPPSGANVLTF. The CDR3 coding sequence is TGTGCCAGCAGCCAAGACGGGCCCCCCTCTGGGGCCAACGTCCTGACTTTC.